The 25 T cell receptor delta chains below were found in one sample sequenced in a study of gamma-delta T cells after stem cell transplantation. TCRdb re-called clones from the RT-PCR reads using CATT. The profile covers more than 7,000 delta-chain clones, with less than 15% appearing a single time and 6% taken by the ten largest. The material sequenced was gamma-delta T cells. These receptors were obtained from a human donor. It is not recorded whose cells these are; they may come from a transplant donor.

Regarding this clone: Other DNA sequences in this specimen translate into the identical CDR3. The rearrangement joins TRDV1 to TRDJ1, with 8 bases matching TRDD3. The germline gives CDR1 TSWWSYY, CDR2 QGS. This CDR3 contains 19 residues. The junction had 13 bases not matched to a gene; V was cut back by 1 base and J by 0 bases. The CDR3 DNA sequence: TGTGCTCTTGGGGAACCCCCCGTACTGGGGGTCAAGAACACCGATAAACTCATCTTT. Its translation: CALGEPPVLGVKNTDKLIF.

The rearrangement joins TRDV1 to TRDJ1, with 9 bases lining up with TRDD3. Per germline, CDR1 TSWWSYY and CDR2 QGS. The CDR3 has 24 amino acids. J was trimmed by 1 base and V by 0 bases; bases with no gene match: 27. CDR3 loop: CALGELSSHLLDLGDCGCTDKLIF. The CDR3 coding sequence is TGTGCTCTTGGGGAACTCAGCTCTCATTTGCTAGACCTGGGGGATTGTGGTTGCACCGATAAACTCATCTTT.

Turning to this clone: A far larger clone is only one base removed, so a read error is likely. The rearrangement links TRDV2 to TRDJ3, with TRDD3 matching 12 bases. With 3 bases clipped from V and 2 bases from J, the junction kept 10 bases outside the gene matches. The germline V gene has CDR1 GEAIGNYY and CDR2 EKD. The CDR3 is 20 residues long. The CDR3 loop is CACDPLSTGGYPWDTRQMFF. The CDR3 DNA reads as TGTGCCTGTGACCCCCTCTCTACTGGGGGATACCCCTGGGACACCCGACAGATGTTTTTC.

By share, this clone ranks as medium-sized (0.01 to 0.1%). The chain is built from TRDV1 and TRDJ3; 9 bases match TRDD3. V was clipped by 2 bases and J by 0 bases; unmatched bases: 5. The CDR3 is made up of 19 amino acids. The germline gives CDR1 TSWWSYY, CDR2 QGS. For the CDR3, the DNA is TGTGCTCTTGGGGAAATCGGGGATACGCACTCCTGGGACACCCGACAGATGTTTTTC. It specifies CALGEIGDTHSWDTRQMFF.

This chain joins TRDV1 and TRDJ3, with a tentative D call TRDD3 (7 bases). The V and J ends lost 7 bases and 2 bases respectively, with 21 bases between them. CDR3 length: 19 amino acids. Germline loops: CDR1 TSWWSYY, CDR2 QGS. The CDR3 nucleotides read TGTGCTCTTGCCGCAGTCTTCCTGGGGGGGGCCTGGGACACCCGACAGATGTTTTTC. This sequence encodes CALAAVFLGGAWDTRQMFF.

The rearrangement joins TRDV2 to TRDJ2; D is perhaps TRDD3 (6 bases). The CDR3 is 13 residues long. V was clipped by 5 bases and J by 14 bases, with 20 bases between them. From germline, CDR1 is GEAIGNYY and CDR2 EKD. The CDR3: CACVTWGTPWLFF. The CDR3 DNA reads TGTGCCTGTGTAACCTGGGGCACACCGTGGCTCTTCTTT.

Only a few counts were recorded for this clone. This rearrangement joins TRDV1 to TRDJ1; TRDD3 is a possible D gene (6 bases). Per germline, CDR1 TSWWSYY and CDR2 QGS. V lost 3 bases and J 1 base, leaving 30 bases between the germline ends. The CDR3 has 21 amino acids. The CDR3 loop reads CALGDPPGGDWRIPCTDKLIF. The CDR3 DNA follows: TGTGCTCTTGGGGACCCCCCGGGAGGGGACTGGAGGATACCGTGCACCGATAAACTCATCTTT.

This clone came up a few times. A read error may be the cause here, since a much bigger clone is one base away. The chain recombines TRDV2 with TRDJ2, with a tentative D call TRDD3 (5 bases). This CDR3 is 14 amino acids long. The germline V gene has CDR1 GEAIGNYY and CDR2 EKD. The germline V and J ends were trimmed by 3 bases and 8 bases, with 15 bases remaining between them. CDR3 sequence: CACDVLVETAQLFF. DNA of the CDR3: TGTGCCTGTGACGTACTGGTGGAGACCGCACAACTCTTCTTT.

For this clone: A much larger clone lies a single base off, so this may be a read error. J is TRDJ1 and V is TRDV1, with 9 nucleotides matching TRDD3. This CDR3 comprises 15 residues. In germline, CDR1 is TSWWSYY, CDR2 QGS. This chain's CDR3 is CALGEPSSYWGKLTF. Here the CDR3 DNA reads TGTGCTCTTGGGGAACCTTCCTCGTACTGGGGGAAACTCACCTTT.

For this clone: A much larger clone sits a single nucleotide away, making a read error possible. The genes are TRDV2 and TRDJ3; 13 bases fit TRDD3. CDR1 and CDR2 (germline): GEAIGNYY, EKD. J lost 0 bases, V lost 2 bases, and 3 bases had no gene match. This CDR3 has 19 amino acids. In nucleotides, the CDR3 is TGTGCCTGTGACATACTGGGGGATACGAGCTCCTGGGACACCCGACAGATGTTTTTC. It translates to CACDILGDTSSWDTRQMFF.

The chain has TRDV1 and TRDJ1; possible D gene TRDD2, 6 bases. Trimming removed 3 bases at V and 0 bases at J, with 26 bases between. The germline V gene has CDR1 TSWWSYY and CDR2 QGS. CDR3 length equals 20 residues. The CDR3 here is CALGDPHCAFPRTYTDKLIF. The CDR3 nucleotides are TGTGCTCTTGGGGACCCGCATTGTGCCTTCCCACGGACGTACACCGATAAACTCATCTTT.

This clone has a handful of counts. This may arise from a read error, as a much more abundant clone is one base away. This rearrangement joins TRDV2 to TRDJ2, with 12 bases matching TRDD3. CDR3 length equals 18 residues. Germline CDR1 and CDR2: GEAIGNYY and EKD. J gave up 6 bases and V 9 bases, and 19 bases lay outside the gene matches. DNA for the CDR3: TGTGCCACATCGAGAGTCTACTGGGGGATACCGGCGGCAGCACAACTCTTCTTT. Its protein product is CATSRVYWGIPAAAQLFF.

A note on this clone: This likely reflects a read error, since a far larger clone is one base away. The genes are TRDV2 and TRDJ1; the match to TRDD3 covers 9 bases. Per the germline V gene, CDR1 is GEAIGNYY and CDR2 is EKD. This CDR3 is built from 18 residues. The V segment lost 5 bases and the J segment 5 bases; nucleotides outside the gene matches: 20. The CDR3 sequence: CACGYLRAGDTRADKLIF. The CDR3 DNA follows: TGTGCCTGTGGCTACCTACGAGCTGGGGATACGAGGGCGGATAAACTCATCTTT.

This clone was seen more than once but under ten times. V is TRDV3 and J is TRDJ1; TRDD3 matches at 12 bases. Trimming cost V 3 bases and J 4 bases; bases outside gene matches: 24. This CDR3 is 20 amino acids long. The germline CDR1 and CDR2 sequences are TVYSNPD and GDNSRS (reference sequence). As DNA, the CDR3 is TGTGCCTTCCAAGCTAGACTGATTACTGGGGGATACACGGGGATCGATAAACTCATCTTT. It translates to CAFQARLITGGYTGIDKLIF.

By proportion, this clone is medium-sized. The chain has TRDV1 and TRDJ1; the match to TRDD3 covers 13 bases. Germline trimming cut 3 bases from V and 4 bases from J; bases unmatched to any gene: 17. Germline V gene sequence: CDR1 TSWWSYY, CDR2 QGS. The CDR3 contains 20 residues. The CDR3 reads CALGDLSFSTGGYVSDKLIF. The CDR3 DNA sequence: TGTGCTCTTGGGGATCTCTCGTTCTCTACTGGGGGATACGTGAGCGATAAACTCATCTTT.

This chain connects TRDV1 to TRDJ3; 8 positions match TRDD3. From germline, CDR1 is TSWWSYY and CDR2 QGS. Losses at the gene ends were 2 bases for V and 0 bases for J; bases not matched to a gene: 18. The CDR3 is made up of 23 amino acids. CDR3 DNA: TGTGCTCTTGGGGAAGTCCGGGCCTCCTACTGGGGGCCCTCCTCCTGGGACACCCGACAGATGTTTTTC. Translated: CALGEVRASYWGPSSWDTRQMFF.

This clone is deemed medium-sized (0.01 to 0.1%). This chain uses TRDV1 with TRDJ1; a possible D gene is TRDD3 (6 bases). The ends were cut back, 4 bases at V and 1 base at J, with 13 bases in the middle. The CDR3 covers 15 residues. CDR1 and CDR2 from the germline V gene are TSWWSYY and QGS. The CDR3 here is CALGACRGFTDKLIF. DNA for the CDR3: TGTGCTCTTGGGGCCTGTAGGGGATTCACCGATAAACTCATCTTT.

This clone was counted only a few times. Other nucleotide sequences in the sample specify the same CDR3. The chain employs TRDV1 and TRDJ1; 8 bases match TRDD3. CDR3 length: 21 amino acids. Looked up from germline, CDR1 is TSWWSYY and CDR2 is QGS. The V segment lost 0 bases and the J segment 4 bases; nucleotides outside the gene matches: 22. CDR3 region: CALGELVLRNGGLTRCDKLIF. Written as DNA, the CDR3 is TGTGCTCTTGGGGAACTAGTCCTACGTAATGGGGGATTAACTAGGTGCGATAAACTCATCTTT.

This clone is a singleton in its sample. Being one base from a much bigger clone, this may be a read error. The chain recombines TRDV1 with TRDJ1, with TRDD3 matching 11 bases. Looked up from germline, CDR1 is TSWWSYY and CDR2 is QGS. V was clipped by 9 bases and J by 3 bases; unmatched bases: 21. This CDR3 comprises 19 residues. CDR3 sequence: CALEGFLNYWGISPDKLIF. In nucleotides, the CDR3 is TGTGCTCTAGAGGGATTTCTGAATTACTGGGGGATATCACCCGATAAACTCATCTTT.

This clone was seen a handful of times. This clone may be a read error of a much larger clone one base away. This chain joins TRDV2 and TRDJ1; 8 bases align to TRDD3. The CDR3 runs 18 residues. Germline assignment: CDR1 GEAIGNYY and CDR2 EKD. The CDR3 nucleotides read TGTGCCCGTGACACCGGTAAGGCACTGGGGGTTCACACCGATAAACTCATCTTT. Translating it yields CARDTGKALGVHTDKLIF.

This clone appeared a few times. It may be a read error: a sequence one base away is much more abundant. The chain couples TRDV2 to TRDJ3, with D maybe TRDD3 (5 bases). CDR3 length: 16 amino acids. Germline assignment: CDR1 GEAIGNYY and CDR2 EKD. This chain's CDR3 is CACDTGASWDTRQVFF. The CDR3 DNA sequence: TGTGCCTGTGACACGGGGGCCTCCTGGGACACCCGACAGGTGTTTTTC.

This clone was observed a few times. The chain uses TRDV2 and TRDJ3, with TRDD3 matching 12 bases. Trimming removed 1 base from V and 2 bases from J; junction bases left unmatched: 5. The germline CDR1 and CDR2 sequences are GEAIGNYY and EKD. The CDR3 length is 19 residues. The DNA for the CDR3 is TGTGCCTGTGACACTCCTGGGGGATACGCGGCCTGGGACACCCGACAGATGTTTTTC. Amino acids: CACDTPGGYAAWDTRQMFF.

This clone has a handful of counts. The V gene is TRDV1, the J gene TRDJ1; perhaps TRDD3 as D (6 bases). The CDR3 sequence is 17 residues long. The V end was cut by 4 bases, the J end by 10 bases, with 28 bases between. Germline loops: CDR1 TSWWSYY, CDR2 QGS. Here the CDR3 reads CALGAACLRGGYAGLIF. CDR3 nucleotide sequence: TGTGCTCTTGGGGCAGCCTGTCTACGTGGGGGGTACGCGGGACTCATCTTT.

By its share, this clone is medium-sized (0.01 to 0.1%). The chain links TRDV1 to TRDJ1, with 12 bases lining up with TRDD3. Germline-derived CDR1 and CDR2 are TSWWSYY and QGS. CDR3 length: 21 amino acids. Trimming took 5 bases from V and 3 from J; bases not matched to a gene: 22. The CDR3 here is CALGKSHRPNWGIPSADKLIF. Here the CDR3 DNA reads TGTGCTCTTGGGAAAAGCCACCGCCCTAACTGGGGGATACCGTCTGCCGATAAACTCATCTTT.

This clone has more than one count but fewer than ten. Additional DNA sequences in this sample encode the identical CDR3. The chain is built from TRDV1 and TRDJ1; 9 nucleotides line up with TRDD3. Per germline, CDR1 TSWWSYY and CDR2 QGS. Losses at the gene ends were 5 bases for V and 3 bases for J; bases not matched to a gene: 19. The CDR3 contains 19 residues. CDR3 residues: CALGISISYLTGGADKLIF. The DNA for the CDR3 is TGTGCTCTTGGGATCTCCATTTCCTACCTTACTGGGGGAGCCGATAAACTCATCTTT.